These 7 T cell receptor beta chains came from one sample sequenced in a study of blood T cell repertoires in COVID-19. TCRdb's table, derived via immunoSEQ multiplex PCR, lists solely in-frame clones and lacks some. The data contain 21,000 or so clones, around 86% of them singletons. Sample: peripheral blood. The receptor set was obtained from a man aged 45-60 years with active COVID-19.

The chain has TRBV30 and TRBJ2-7; D possibly corresponds to TRBD1 (5 bases). CDR3 size: 14 residues. Trimming took 0 bases from V and 2 from J, leaving 11 bases between them. CDR1 and CDR2 (germline): GTSNPN, SVGIG (reference sequence). The CDR3 protein is CAWSVLRAPYEQYF. The CDR3 region has the DNA TGTGCCTGGAGTGTACTCAGGGCTCCCTACGAGCAGTACTTC.

The CDR3 sequence: CASRQGLGQPQHF. CDR3 sequence (DNA): TGTGCCAGCAGACAGGGGCTAGGGCAGCCCCAGCATTTT. The gene calls are TRBV27 and TRBJ1-5, with 7 positions matching TRBD1. The CDR3 spans 13 residues. Germline assignment: CDR1 MNHEY and CDR2 SMNVEV (reference sequence). V shed 6 bases, J shed 7 bases, and the junction held 6 bases outside the gene matches.

V is TRBV18 and J is TRBJ2-1, with 7 bases matching TRBD1. Germline CDR1 KGHSH, CDR2 LQKENI. With 0 bases clipped from V and 0 bases from J, the junction kept 5 bases outside the gene matches. There are 17 residues in the CDR3. CDR3 DNA sequence: TGTGCCAGCTCACCACCGCCGGGACAGAGCTCCTACAATGAGCAGTTCTTC. Translation: CASSPPPGQSSYNEQFF.

The V gene is TRBV9, the J gene TRBJ2-1, with D tentatively TRBD1 (5 bases). Trimming took off 0 bases at V and 5 bases at J, with 18 bases between the two ends. The CDR3 sequence is 17 residues long. Germline V gene sequence: CDR1 SGDLS, CDR2 YYNGEE. CDR3 nucleotide sequence: TGTGCCAGCAGCGTAGGAGGTGATTGGGGCAGGGACAATGAGCAGTTCTTC. Translation: CASSVGGDWGRDNEQFF.

V is TRBV27 and J is TRBJ2-5; the D gene is possibly TRBD2 (6 bases). The CDR3 is 17 residues long. Trimming left V 5 bases short and J 5 bases short, with 24 bases between. Germline CDR1 MNHEY, CDR2 SMNVEV (reference sequence). This CDR3 reads CASSLSPRGTGLETQYF. In DNA form, the CDR3 reads TGTGCCAGCAGTCTCTCCCCCCGGGGGACGGGTTTGGAGACCCAGTACTTC.

The chain links TRBV13 to TRBJ2-7; 7 bases are shared with TRBD1. Trimming cost V 5 bases and J 0 bases; bases outside gene matches: 4. CDR1 is PRHDT, CDR2 FYEKMQ, per germline (reference sequence). This CDR3 comprises 14 residues. This CDR3 is CASSPWDSSYEQYF. CDR3 coding DNA: TGTGCCAGCAGCCCCTGGGACAGCTCCTACGAGCAGTACTTC. Looking up the rest from reference TRBV13 and TRBJ2-7 gives the full variable domain: AAGVIQSPRHLIKEKRETATLKCYPIPRHDTVYWYQQGPGQDPQFLISFYEKMQSDKGSIPDRFSAQQFSDYHSELNMSSLELGDSALYFCASSPWDSSYEQYFGPGTRLTVT.

The V and J genes are TRBV6-5 and TRBJ1-6, with D maybe TRBD1 (6 bases). CDR3 length: 14 amino acids. Germline V lookup: CDR1 MNHEY, CDR2 SVGAGI. Trimming took off 10 bases at V and 0 bases at J, with 10 bases between the two ends. The CDR3: CATTGSSYNSPLHF. CDR3 sequence (DNA): TGTGCCACTACAGGGAGCTCCTATAATTCACCCCTCCACTTT.